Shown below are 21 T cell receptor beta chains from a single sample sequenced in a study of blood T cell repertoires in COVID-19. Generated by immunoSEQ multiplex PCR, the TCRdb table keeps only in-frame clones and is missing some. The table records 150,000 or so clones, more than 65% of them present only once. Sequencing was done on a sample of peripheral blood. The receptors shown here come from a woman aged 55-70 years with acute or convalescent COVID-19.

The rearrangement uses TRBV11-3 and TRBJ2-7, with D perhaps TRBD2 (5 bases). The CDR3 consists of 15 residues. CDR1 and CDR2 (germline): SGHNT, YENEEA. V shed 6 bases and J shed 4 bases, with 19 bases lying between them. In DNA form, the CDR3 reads TGTGCCAGCAGGAGGATGGGAGCAGGTAGATACGAGCAGTACTTC. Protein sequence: CASRRMGAGRYEQYF.

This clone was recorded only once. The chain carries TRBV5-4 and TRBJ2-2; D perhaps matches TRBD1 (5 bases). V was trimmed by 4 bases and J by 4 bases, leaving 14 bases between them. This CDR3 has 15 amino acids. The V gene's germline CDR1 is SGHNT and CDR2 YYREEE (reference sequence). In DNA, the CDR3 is TGTGCCAGCAGCGTTAGACAGCCTTTCACCGGGGAGCTGTTTTTT. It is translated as CASSVRQPFTGELFF. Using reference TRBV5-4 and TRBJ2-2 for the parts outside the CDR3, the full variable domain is ETGVTQSPTHLIKTRGQQVTLRCSSQSGHNTVSWYQQALGQGPQFIFQYYREEENGRGNFPPRFSGLQFPNYSSELNVNALELDDSALYLCASSVRQPFTGELFFGEGSRLTVL.

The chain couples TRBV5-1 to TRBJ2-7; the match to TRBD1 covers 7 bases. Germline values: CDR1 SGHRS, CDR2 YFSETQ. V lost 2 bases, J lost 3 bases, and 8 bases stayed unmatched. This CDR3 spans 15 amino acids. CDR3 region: CASSLTGQVGYEQYF. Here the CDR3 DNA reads TGCGCCAGCAGCTTAACAGGACAGGTAGGCTACGAGCAGTACTTC.

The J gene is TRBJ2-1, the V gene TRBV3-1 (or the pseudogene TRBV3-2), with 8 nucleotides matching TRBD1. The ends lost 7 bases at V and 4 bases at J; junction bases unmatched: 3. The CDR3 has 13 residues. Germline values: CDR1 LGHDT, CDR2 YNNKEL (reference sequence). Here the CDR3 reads CASNRQGYNEQFF. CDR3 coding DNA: TGTGCCAGCAACCGACAGGGGTACAATGAGCAGTTCTTC.

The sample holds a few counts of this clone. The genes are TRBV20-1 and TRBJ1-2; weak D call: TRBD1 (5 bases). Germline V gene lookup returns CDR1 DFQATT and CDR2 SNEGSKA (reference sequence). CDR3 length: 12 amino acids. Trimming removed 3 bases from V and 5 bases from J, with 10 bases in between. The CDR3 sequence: CSASAGRYGYTF. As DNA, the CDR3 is TGCAGTGCTAGTGCAGGGAGGTATGGCTACACCTTC.

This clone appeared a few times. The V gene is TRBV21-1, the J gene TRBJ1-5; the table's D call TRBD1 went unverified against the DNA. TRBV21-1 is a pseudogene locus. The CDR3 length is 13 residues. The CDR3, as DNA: TGTGCCAGCAGAAGGGGGCTCAATCAGCCCCAGCATTTT. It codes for CASRRGLNQPQHF.

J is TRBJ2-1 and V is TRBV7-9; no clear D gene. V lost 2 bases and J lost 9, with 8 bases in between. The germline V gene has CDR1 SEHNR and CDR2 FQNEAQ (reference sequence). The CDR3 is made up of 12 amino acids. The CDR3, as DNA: TGTGCCAGCAGCTTAATTAGCAGTGAGCAGTTCTTC. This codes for CASSLISSEQFF.

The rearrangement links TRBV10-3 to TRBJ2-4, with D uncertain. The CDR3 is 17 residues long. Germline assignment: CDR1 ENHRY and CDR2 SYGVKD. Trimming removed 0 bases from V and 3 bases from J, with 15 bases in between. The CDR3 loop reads CAISESSRSLVKNIQYF. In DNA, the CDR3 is TGTGCCATCAGTGAGTCGTCCCGCAGCCTAGTCAAAAACATTCAGTACTTC.

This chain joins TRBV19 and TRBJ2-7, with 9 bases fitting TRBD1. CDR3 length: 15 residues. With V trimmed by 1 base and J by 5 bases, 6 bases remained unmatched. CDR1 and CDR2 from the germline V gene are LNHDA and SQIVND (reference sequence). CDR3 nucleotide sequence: TGTGCCAGTAGTATAGGCGCCAACAGGGGGCACGAGCAGTACTTC. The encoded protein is CASSIGANRGHEQYF.

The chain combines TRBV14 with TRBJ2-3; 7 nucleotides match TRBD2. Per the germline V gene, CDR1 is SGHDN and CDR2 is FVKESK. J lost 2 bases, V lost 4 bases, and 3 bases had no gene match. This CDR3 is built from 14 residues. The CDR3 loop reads CASSPAGNTDTQYF. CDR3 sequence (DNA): TGTGCCAGCAGCCCAGCGGGGAACACAGATACGCAGTATTTT. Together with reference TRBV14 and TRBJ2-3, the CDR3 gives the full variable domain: EAGVTQFPSHSVIEKGQTVTLRCDPISGHDNLYWYRRVMGKEIKFLLHFVKESKQDESGMPNNRFLAERTGGTYSTLKVQPAELEDSGVYFCASSPAGNTDTQYFGPGTRLTVL.

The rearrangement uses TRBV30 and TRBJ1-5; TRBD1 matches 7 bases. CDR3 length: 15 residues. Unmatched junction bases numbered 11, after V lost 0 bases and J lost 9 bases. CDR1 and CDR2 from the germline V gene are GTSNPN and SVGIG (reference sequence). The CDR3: CAWSVRGQLGRPQHF. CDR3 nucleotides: TGTGCCTGGAGTGTAAGGGGACAGTTAGGGAGGCCCCAGCATTTT.

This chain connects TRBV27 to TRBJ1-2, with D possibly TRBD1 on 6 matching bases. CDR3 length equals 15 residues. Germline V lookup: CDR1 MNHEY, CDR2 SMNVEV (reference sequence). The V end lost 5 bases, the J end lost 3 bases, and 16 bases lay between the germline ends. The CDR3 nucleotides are TGTGCCAGCAGTCTCACCCCGGACAGTTACTATGGCTACACCTTC. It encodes CASSLTPDSYYGYTF.

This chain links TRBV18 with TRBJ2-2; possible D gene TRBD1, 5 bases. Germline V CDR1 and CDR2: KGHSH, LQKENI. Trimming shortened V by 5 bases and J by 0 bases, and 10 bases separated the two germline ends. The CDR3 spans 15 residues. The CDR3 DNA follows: TGTGCCAGCTCAAGGCAGGGAACGAACACCGGGGAGCTGTTTTTT. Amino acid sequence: CASSRQGTNTGELFF.

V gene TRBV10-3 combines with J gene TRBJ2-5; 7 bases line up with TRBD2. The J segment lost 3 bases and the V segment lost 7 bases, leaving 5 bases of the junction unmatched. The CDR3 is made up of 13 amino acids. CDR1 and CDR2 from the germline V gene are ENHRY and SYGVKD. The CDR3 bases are TGTGCCATCAACAGCGGGGTAAAAGAGACCCAGTACTTC. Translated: CAINSGVKETQYF.

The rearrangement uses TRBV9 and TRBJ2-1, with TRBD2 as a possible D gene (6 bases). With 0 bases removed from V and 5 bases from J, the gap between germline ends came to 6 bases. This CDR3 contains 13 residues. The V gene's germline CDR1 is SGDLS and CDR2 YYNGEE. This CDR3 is CASSVGEDNEQFF. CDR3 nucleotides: TGTGCCAGCAGCGTAGGGGAGGACAATGAGCAGTTCTTC.

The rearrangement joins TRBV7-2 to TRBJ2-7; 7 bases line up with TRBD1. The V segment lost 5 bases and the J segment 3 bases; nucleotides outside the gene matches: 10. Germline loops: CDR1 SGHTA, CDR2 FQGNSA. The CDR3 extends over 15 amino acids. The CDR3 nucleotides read TGTGCCAGCAGCGTGCAGACAGGGATAATCTACGAGCAGTACTTC. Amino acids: CASSVQTGIIYEQYF.

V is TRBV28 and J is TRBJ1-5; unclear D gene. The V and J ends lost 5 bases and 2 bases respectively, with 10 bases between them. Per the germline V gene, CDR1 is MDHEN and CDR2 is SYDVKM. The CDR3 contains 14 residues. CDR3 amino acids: CASSSSGGNQPQHF. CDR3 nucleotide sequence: TGTGCCAGCAGTAGCTCCGGGGGCAATCAGCCCCAGCATTTT.

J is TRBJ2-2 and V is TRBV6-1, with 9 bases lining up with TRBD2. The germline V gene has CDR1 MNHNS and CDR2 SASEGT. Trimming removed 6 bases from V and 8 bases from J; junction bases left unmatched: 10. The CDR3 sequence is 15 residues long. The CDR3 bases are TGTGCCAGCAGGGGAGGCGGGAGGGAACGGGGGGAGCTGTTTTTT. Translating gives CASRGGGRERGELFF.

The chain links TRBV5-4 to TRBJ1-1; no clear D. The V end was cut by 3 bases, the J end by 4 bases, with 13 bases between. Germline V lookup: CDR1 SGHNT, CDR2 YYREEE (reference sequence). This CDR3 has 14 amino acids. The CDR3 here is CASSSVSGVTEAFF. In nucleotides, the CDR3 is TGTGCCAGCAGCTCCGTATCGGGAGTCACTGAAGCTTTCTTT.

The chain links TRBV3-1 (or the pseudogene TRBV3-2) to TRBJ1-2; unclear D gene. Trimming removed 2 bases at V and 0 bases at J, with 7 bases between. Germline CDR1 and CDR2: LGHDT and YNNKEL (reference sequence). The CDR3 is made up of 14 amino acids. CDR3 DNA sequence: TGTGCCAGCAGCCAATGGACTCCTAACTATGGCTACACCTTC. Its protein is CASSQWTPNYGYTF.

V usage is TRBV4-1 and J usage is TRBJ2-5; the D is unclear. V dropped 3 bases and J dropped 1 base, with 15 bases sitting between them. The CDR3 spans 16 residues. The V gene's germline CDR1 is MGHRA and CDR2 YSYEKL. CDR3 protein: CASSHPSNSIQETQYF. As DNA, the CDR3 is TGCGCCAGCAGCCACCCAAGCAACAGCATCCAAGAGACCCAGTACTTC.